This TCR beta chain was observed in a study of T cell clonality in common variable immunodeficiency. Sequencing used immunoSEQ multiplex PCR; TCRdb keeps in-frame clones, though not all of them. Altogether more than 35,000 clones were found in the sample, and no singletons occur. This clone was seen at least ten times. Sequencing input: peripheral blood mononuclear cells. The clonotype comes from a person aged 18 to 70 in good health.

The sequenced part of the CDR3 DNA is TGTGCCAGCAGGGACGGGGGGGAATCCTACGAG. Amino acid sequence: CASRDGGESYE. The whole CDR3 protein reads CASRDGGESYEQYF. This chain connects TRBV28 to TRBJ2-7; TRBD2 agrees at 8 bases. The read halts 3 residues ahead of the CDR3 end, with the missing end drawn from the germline J gene. The CDR3 is 14 residues long. V was clipped by 6 bases and J by 1 base; unmatched bases: 5. The germline gives CDR1 MDHEN, CDR2 SYDVKM.